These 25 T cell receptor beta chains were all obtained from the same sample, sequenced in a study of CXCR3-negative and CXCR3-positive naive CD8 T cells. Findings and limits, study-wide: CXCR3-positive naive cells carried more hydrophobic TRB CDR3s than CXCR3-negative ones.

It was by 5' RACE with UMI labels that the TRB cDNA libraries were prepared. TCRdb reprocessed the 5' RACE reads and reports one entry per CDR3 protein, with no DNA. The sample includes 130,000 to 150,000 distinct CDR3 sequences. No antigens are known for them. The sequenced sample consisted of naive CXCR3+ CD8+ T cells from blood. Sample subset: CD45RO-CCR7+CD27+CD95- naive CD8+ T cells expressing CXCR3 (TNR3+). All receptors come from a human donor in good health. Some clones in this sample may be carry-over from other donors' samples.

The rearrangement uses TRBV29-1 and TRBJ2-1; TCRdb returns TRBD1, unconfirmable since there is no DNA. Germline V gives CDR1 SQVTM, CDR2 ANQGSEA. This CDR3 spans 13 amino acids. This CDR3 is CSVEEGAGNEQFF.

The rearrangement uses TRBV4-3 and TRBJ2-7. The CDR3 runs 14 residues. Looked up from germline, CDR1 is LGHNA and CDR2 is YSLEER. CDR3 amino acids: CASSQDTGPYEQYF.

The CDR3 region is CASSSVLAGDTQYF. The rearrangement uses TRBV4-2 and TRBJ2-3; TCRdb calls TRBD2, which cannot be checked without DNA. CDR1 and CDR2 (germline): LGHNA, YNFKEQ. This CDR3 spans 14 amino acids.

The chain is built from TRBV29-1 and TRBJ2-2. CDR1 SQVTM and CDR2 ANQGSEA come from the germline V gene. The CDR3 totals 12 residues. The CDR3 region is CSVLTSGGELFF.

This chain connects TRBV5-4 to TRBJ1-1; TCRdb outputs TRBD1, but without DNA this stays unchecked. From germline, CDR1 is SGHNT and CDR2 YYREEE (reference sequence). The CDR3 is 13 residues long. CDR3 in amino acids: CASTPTGQFEAFF.

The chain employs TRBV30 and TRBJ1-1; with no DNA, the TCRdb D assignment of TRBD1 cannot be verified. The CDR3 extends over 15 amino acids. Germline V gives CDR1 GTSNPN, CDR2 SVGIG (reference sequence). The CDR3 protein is CAWNVAGGLDTEAFF.

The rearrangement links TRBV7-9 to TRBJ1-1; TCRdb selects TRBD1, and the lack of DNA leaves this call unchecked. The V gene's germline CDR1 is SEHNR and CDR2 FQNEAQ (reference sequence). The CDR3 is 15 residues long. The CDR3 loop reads CASSTTEKINTEAFF.

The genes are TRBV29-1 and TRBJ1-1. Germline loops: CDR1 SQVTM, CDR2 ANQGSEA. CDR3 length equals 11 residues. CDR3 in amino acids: CSVGGHIEIFF.

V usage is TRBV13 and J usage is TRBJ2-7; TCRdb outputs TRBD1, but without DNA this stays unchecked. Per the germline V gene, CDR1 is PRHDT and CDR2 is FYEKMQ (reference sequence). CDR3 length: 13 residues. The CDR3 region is CASSPGGGREQYF.

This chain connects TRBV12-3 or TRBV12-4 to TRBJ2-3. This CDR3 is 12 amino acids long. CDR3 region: CASRLLSDTQYF.

The CDR3 region is CATSRYNEQFF. The chain recombines TRBV27 with TRBJ2-1. Germline-derived CDR1 and CDR2 are MNHEY and SMNVEV (reference sequence). The CDR3 has 11 residues.

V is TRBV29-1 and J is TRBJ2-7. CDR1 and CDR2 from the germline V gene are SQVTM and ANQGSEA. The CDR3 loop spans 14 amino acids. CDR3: CSVEGLVGSYEQYF.

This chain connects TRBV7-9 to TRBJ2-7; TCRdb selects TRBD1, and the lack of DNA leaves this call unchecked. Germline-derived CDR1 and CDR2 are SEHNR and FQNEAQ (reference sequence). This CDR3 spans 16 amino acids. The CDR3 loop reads CASSSKDTGASYEQYF.

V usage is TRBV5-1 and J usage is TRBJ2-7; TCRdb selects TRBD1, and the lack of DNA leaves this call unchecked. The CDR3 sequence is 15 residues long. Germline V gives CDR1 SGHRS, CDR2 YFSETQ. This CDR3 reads CASSLPQDISYEQYF.

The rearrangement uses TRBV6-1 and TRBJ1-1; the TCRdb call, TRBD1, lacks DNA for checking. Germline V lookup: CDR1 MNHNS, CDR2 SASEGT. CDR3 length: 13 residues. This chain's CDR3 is CASSGTGRAEAFF.

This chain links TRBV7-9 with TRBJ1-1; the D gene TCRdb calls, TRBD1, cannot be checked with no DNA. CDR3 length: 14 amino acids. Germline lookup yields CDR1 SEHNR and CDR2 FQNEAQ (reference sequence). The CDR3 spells CASSPPRLGTEAFF.

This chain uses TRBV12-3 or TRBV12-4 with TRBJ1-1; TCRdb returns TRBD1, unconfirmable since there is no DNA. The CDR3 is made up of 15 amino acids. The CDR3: CASSRLTDMNTEAFF.

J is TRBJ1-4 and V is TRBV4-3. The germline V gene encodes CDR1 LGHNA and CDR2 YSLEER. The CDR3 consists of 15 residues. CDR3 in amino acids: CASSQDRSTNEKLFF.

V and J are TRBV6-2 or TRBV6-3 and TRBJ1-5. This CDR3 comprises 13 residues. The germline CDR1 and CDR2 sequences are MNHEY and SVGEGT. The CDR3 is CASRPRNDQPQHF.

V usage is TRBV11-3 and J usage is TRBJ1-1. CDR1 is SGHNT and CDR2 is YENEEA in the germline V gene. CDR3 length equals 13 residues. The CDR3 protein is CASSPRMNTEAFF.

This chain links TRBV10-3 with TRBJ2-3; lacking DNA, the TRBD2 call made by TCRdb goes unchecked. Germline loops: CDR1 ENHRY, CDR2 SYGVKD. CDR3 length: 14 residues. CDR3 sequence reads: CAISESLAPDTQYF.

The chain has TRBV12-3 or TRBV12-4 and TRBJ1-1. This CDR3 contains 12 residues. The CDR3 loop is CASSSSGREAFF.

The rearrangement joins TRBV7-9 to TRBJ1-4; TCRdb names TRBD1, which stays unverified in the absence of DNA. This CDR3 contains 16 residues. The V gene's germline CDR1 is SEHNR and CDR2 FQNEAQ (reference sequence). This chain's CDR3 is CASSLGLRGGREKLFF. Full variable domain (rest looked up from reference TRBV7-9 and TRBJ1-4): DTGVSQNPRHKITKRGQNVTFRCDPISEHNRLYWYRQTLGQGPEFLTYFQNEAQLEKSRLLSDRFSAERPKGSFSTLEIQRTEQGDSAMYLCASSLGLRGGREKLFFGSGTQLSVL.

CDR3 amino acids: CASSLGGSAYNEQFF. The chain employs TRBV7-3 and TRBJ2-1; TCRdb proposes TRBD1, but this gene call is untestable without DNA. CDR3 length: 15 amino acids. Germline V lookup: CDR1 SGHTA, CDR2 FQGTGA.

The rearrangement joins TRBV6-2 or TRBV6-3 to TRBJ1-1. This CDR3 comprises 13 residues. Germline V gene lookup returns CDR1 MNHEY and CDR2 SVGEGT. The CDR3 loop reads CASSYFEWTEAFF.